These T cell receptor beta chains were read from a single sample in a study of early T cells in non-severe SARS-CoV-2 infection. TCRdb processed the 5' RACE reads anew with MiXCR; each CDR3 protein has one entry. The top ten hold under 10% of the sample, which has roughly 81,000 distinct CDR3 sequences, 6% to 7% seen once. The sequencing input was whole blood. The receptors stem from an adult who was a healthcare worker with PCR-confirmed SARS-CoV-2 infection or an uninfected control (not recorded which). Both conserved end residues are part of each CDR3. A D gene is named only where the DNA matches it firmly. Part of the rows lack a size; the others show once, few, many or a class for expanded clones.

v_gene	d_gene	abundance	j_gene	CDR3aa	CDR3nt
TRBV20-1	.	few	TRBJ1-3	CSAPASGNTIYF	TGCAGTGCTCCGGCCTCTGGAAACACCATATATTTT
TRBV7-2	.	.	TRBJ1-1	CASSLNPGDPEAFF	TGTGCCAGCAGCTTAAACCCCGGGGACCCTGAAGCTTTCTTT
TRBV2	TRBD1	few	TRBJ2-1	CASSWTGNEQFF	TGTGCCAGCAGTTGGACAGGGAATGAGCAGTTCTTC
TRBV7-9	.	few	TRBJ1-4	CASSLSGRRNEKLFF	TGTGCCAGCAGCTTATCGGGCAGGAGAAATGAAAAACTGTTTTTT
TRBV18	.	many	TRBJ2-7	CASSSAAGEREQYF	TGTGCCAGCTCATCCGCGGCAGGGGAGAGGGAGCAGTACTTC
TRBV18	.	few	TRBJ2-3	CASSPPGATDTQYF	TGTGCCAGCTCACCACCGGGAGCCACAGATACGCAGTATTTT
TRBV6-6	.	.	TRBJ1-6	CASRGMGQMKSSPLHF	TGTGCCAGCAGGGGGATGGGCCAGATGAAAAGTTCACCCCTCCACTTT
TRBV20-1	.	many	TRBJ2-7	CSARDQDGLSYEQYF	TGCAGTGCTAGAGATCAAGACGGTCTCTCCTACGAGCAGTACTTC
TRBV6-5	TRBD1	few	TRBJ2-7	CASNLQGAPYEQYF	TGTGCCAGCAATTTACAGGGGGCACCCTACGAGCAGTACTTC
TRBV5-1	TRBD2	few	TRBJ2-1	CASSLTSGGFSYNEQFF	TGCGCCAGCAGCTTGACTAGCGGGGGTTTCTCCTACAATGAGCAGTTCTTC
TRBV19	.	.	TRBJ2-3	CASSILVSSTDTQYF	TGTGCCAGTAGTATTTTAGTCTCTAGCACAGATACGCAGTATTTT
TRBV11-2	.	.	TRBJ1-2	CASSSEATAYYGYTF	TGTGCCAGCAGCTCGGAAGCGACAGCTTACTATGGCTACACCTTC
TRBV20-1	.	.	TRBJ2-5	CSAELGQGTQYF	TGCAGTGCAGAATTGGGGCAGGGGACCCAGTACTTC
TRBV4-2	.	few	TRBJ2-7	CASSQEQEGQQYF	TGTGCCAGCAGCCAAGAACAGGAGGGTCAGCAGTACTTC
TRBV15	TRBD2	few	TRBJ2-2	CATSRTSGGANTGELFF	TGTGCCACCAGCAGAACTAGCGGGGGGGCGAACACCGGGGAGCTGTTTTTT
TRBV28	TRBD1	.	TRBJ2-1	CASSRPGTGYNEQFF	TGTGCCAGCAGTAGACCCGGGACAGGATACAATGAGCAGTTCTTC
TRBV28	.	many	TRBJ1-5	CASTWSNQPQHF	TGTGCCAGCACCTGGAGCAATCAGCCCCAGCATTTT
TRBV7-2	TRBD1	.	TRBJ2-7	CASSLSGTGAYEQYF	TGTGCCAGCAGCTTATCTGGGACAGGGGCCTACGAGCAGTACTTC
TRBV18	TRBD1	few	TRBJ1-1	CASSRPDRGLTEAFF	TGTGCCAGCTCACGACCGGACAGGGGGCTTACTGAAGCTTTCTTT
TRBV29-1	.	many	TRBJ2-3	CSTTGWPLTDTQYF	TGCAGCACCACAGGGTGGCCCCTCACAGATACGCAGTATTTT
TRBV9	TRBD1	many	TRBJ2-4	CASSVAGGGPGSDIQYF	TGTGCCAGCAGCGTTGCAGGGGGCGGACCGGGTTCGGACATTCAGTACTTC
TRBV6-6	.	many	TRBJ2-7	CASRRDSDYEQYF	TGTGCCAGCAGGCGGGACAGTGACTACGAGCAGTACTTC
TRBV10-2	.	few	TRBJ2-5	CASSEFVQGGTQYF	TGCGCCAGCAGTGAGTTCGTTCAGGGAGGGACCCAGTACTTC
TRBV29-1	TRBD1	many	TRBJ2-7	CSVGQGALHEQYF	TGCAGCGTGGGACAGGGGGCTCTCCACGAGCAGTACTTC
TRBV11-2	TRBD1	few	TRBJ2-5	CASSSTQGGETQYF	TGTGCCAGCAGCTCGACACAGGGGGGCGAGACCCAGTACTTC
TRBV30	.	many	TRBJ1-6	CAWIPGQAAQQIYNSPLHF	TGTGCCTGGATCCCCGGACAAGCCGCCCAACAAATATATAATTCACCCCTCCACTTT
TRBV7-6	TRBD1	few	TRBJ1-1	CASSLQGGNTEAFF	TGTGCCAGCAGCTTACAGGGGGGTAACACTGAAGCTTTCTTT
TRBV12-3/TRBV12-4	.	many	TRBJ2-7	CASSPYRDSYEQYF	TGTGCCAGCAGTCCCTACAGGGATTCCTACGAGCAGTACTTC
TRBV7-2	TRBD2	many	TRBJ2-3	CASSFGLAGEATDTQYF	TGTGCCAGCAGCTTCGGACTAGCGGGAGAAGCCACAGATACGCAGTATTTT
TRBV5-1	TRBD1	few	TRBJ1-5	CASSSGQGAGQPQHF	TGCGCCAGCAGCTCAGGACAGGGGGCAGGCCAGCCCCAGCATTTT
TRBV5-1	TRBD1	many	TRBJ2-7	CASSLSQGVYEQYF	TGCGCCAGCAGCTTGTCACAGGGGGTCTACGAGCAGTACTTC
TRBV20-1	.	.	TRBJ1-2	CSASFDNTYGYTF	TGCAGTGCTAGTTTCGACAACACCTATGGCTACACCTTC
TRBV20-1	.	many	TRBJ2-1	CSAGRIQGWSVGYNEQFF	TGCAGTGCTGGACGTATTCAGGGGTGGTCAGTAGGATACAATGAGCAGTTCTTC
TRBV20-1	.	many	TRBJ1-4	CSARGLGKLFF	TGCAGTGCTAGAGGTTTGGGAAAACTGTTTTTT
TRBV10-3	.	.	TRBJ1-1	CAISESGSGTEAFF	TGTGCCATCAGTGAATCAGGGTCCGGGACTGAAGCTTTCTTT
TRBV29-1	.	many	TRBJ1-2	CSVGDKGSGYTF	TGCAGCGTTGGGGACAAAGGGAGCGGCTACACCTTC
TRBV15	TRBD2	many	TRBJ2-3	CATSRDWGGLPSTDTQYF	TGTGCCACCAGCAGAGATTGGGGGGGACTCCCTAGCACAGATACGCAGTATTTT
TRBV7-2	TRBD1	few	TRBJ1-5	CASSTGQSNQPQHF	TGTGCCAGCAGCACGGGACAGTCCAATCAGCCCCAGCATTTT
TRBV14	.	many	TRBJ1-6	CASSQDPRSPLHF	TGTGCCAGCAGCCAAGACCCTCGTTCACCCCTCCACTTT
TRBV4-2	.	few	TRBJ2-5	CASSQDQGSETQYF	TGTGCCAGCAGCCAAGATCAGGGCTCAGAGACCCAGTACTTC
TRBV4-3	TRBD1	many	TRBJ2-1	CASSQVGQGAYEQFF	TGCGCCAGCAGCCAAGTCGGTCAGGGGGCCTATGAGCAGTTCTTC
TRBV10-3	TRBD1	once	TRBJ2-3	CAMGTGGKDTQYF	TGTGCCATGGGGACAGGGGGCAAAGATACGCAGTATTTT
TRBV11-3	.	.	TRBJ1-3	CASSLRTEWAGNTIYF	TGTGCCAGCAGCCTTCGGACAGAGTGGGCTGGAAACACCATATATTTT
TRBV5-1	TRBD2	many	TRBJ2-1	CASSSAGAPYNEQFF	TGCGCCAGCAGCTCAGCGGGAGCCCCCTACAATGAGCAGTTCTTC
TRBV18	TRBD1	many	TRBJ2-7	CASSPPNRDRGDEQYF	TGTGCCAGCTCACCTCCGAACCGGGACAGGGGCGACGAGCAGTACTTC
TRBV20-1	TRBD2	.	TRBJ2-3	CSAGTSGKDTQYF	TGCAGTGCTGGGACTAGCGGGAAGGATACGCAGTATTTT
TRBV4-2	.	many	TRBJ2-7	CASSQDYPTYEQYF	TGTGCCAGCAGCCAAGATTACCCGACCTACGAGCAGTACTTC
TRBV7-9	TRBD2	many	TRBJ2-7	CASSPPGTTSYEQYF	TGTGCCAGCAGCCCACCCGGGACTACCTCCTACGAGCAGTACTTC
TRBV19	TRBD1	.	TRBJ2-1	CATRPKYDRGLFDEQFF	TGTGCCACCCGCCCAAAATATGACAGGGGGCTTTTCGATGAGCAGTTCTTC
TRBV6-2/TRBV6-3	TRBD1	many	TRBJ2-6	CASSKFGTGPLHSGANVLTF	TGTGCCAGCAGCAAATTTGGGACAGGACCCCTCCACTCTGGGGCCAACGTCCTGACTTTC
TRBV29-1	TRBD1	many	TRBJ2-3	CSVYRGQSTDTQYF	TGCAGCGTCTACAGGGGGCAGAGCACAGATACGCAGTATTTT
TRBV10-2	TRBD2	many	TRBJ2-3	CAIGLLAGGPDTQYF	TGCGCCATCGGCCTACTAGCGGGGGGGCCAGATACGCAGTATTTT
TRBV29-1	.	many	TRBJ1-2	CSVPPPAALNYGYTF	TGCAGCGTTCCTCCCCCGGCAGCGCTTAACTATGGCTACACCTTC